This paragraph covers one T cell receptor beta chain sequence. The sample belongs to a study of blood T cell repertoires in COVID-19. Study at large: The United States, Italy and Spain were the sources of the acute and convalescent COVID-19 samples. PBMCs, B-cell-depleted T cells, or T cells provided the cDNA or gDNA that made up the material.

In the authors' workflow: Scientists estimated how many nucleated cells there were by amplifying reference gene primers. Here immunoSEQ multiplex PCR was the method, and the copy in TCRdb shows in-frame clones only, minus some. That table gives V, J and clone size, and the DNA gave D and trimming. The data show about 97,000 clones, more than 70% seen once. This receptor was taken from a human donor in a cohort sampled during active COVID-19. Input material: peripheral blood.

CDR3: CASSVQGLQETQYF. CDR3 in DNA: TGCGCCAGCAGCGTTCAGGGTCTACAAGAGACCCAGTACTTC. V gene TRBV5-1 combines with J gene TRBJ2-5; TRBD1 might be the D (5 bases). The V gene lost 4 bases and the J gene lost 2 bases, with 12 bases spanning the gap. This CDR3 is built from 14 residues. CDR1 is SGHRS and CDR2 is YFSETQ in the germline V gene. Looking up the rest from reference TRBV5-1 and TRBJ2-5 gives the full variable domain: KAGVTQTPRYLIKTRGQQVTLSCSPISGHRSVSWYQQTPGQGLQFLFEYFSETQRNKGNFPGRFSGRQFSNSRSEMNVSTLELGDSALYLCASSVQGLQETQYFGPGTRLLVL.